This T cell receptor beta chain was sequenced during a study of cytomegalovirus exposure and HLA in healthy donors. The PCR contained 60 Vbeta and 13 Jbeta primers. The repertoire was sequenced with immunoSEQ multiplex PCR; TCRdb's copy has only in-frame clones and lacks some. This table has around 200,000 clones, less than 85% appearing once. Findings and caveats of the study: In the analysis, some V segments, TRBV6-2 and TRBV6-3 included, were excluded as indistinguishable.

Germline values: CDR1 SGHNT, CDR2 YYREEE (reference sequence). The V end lost 4 bases, the J end lost 5 bases, and 9 bases lay between the germline ends. This CDR3 contains 13 residues. This clone was counted a few times. The antigen remains unidentified. The specimen sequenced was PBMCs. The V gene is TRBV5-4, the J gene TRBJ2-2; perhaps TRBD1 as D (5 bases). The sequence was collected from a girl aged 2 to 9 in good health and CMV-seronegative. The DNA of the CDR3 is TGTGCCAGCAGCCCCAGGGATACCGGGGAGCTGTTTTTT. Amino acids: CASSPRDTGELFF.